This TCR beta chain was profiled in a study of blood T cell repertoires in COVID-19. The wider study: There were acute and convalescent COVID-19 samples, and they came from the United States, Italy and Spain. PBMCs, B-cell-depleted T cells, or T cells were the source of the cDNA or gDNA that made up the material.

This clone showed up just a few times. As originally analysed: Estimation of nucleated cell counts relied on the amplification of reference gene primers. Some clones are missing from TCRdb's copy, which holds only in-frame ones; the method was immunoSEQ multiplex PCR. V, J and clone size are taken as reported in that table, and D and trimming were inferred from the DNA itself. This table has around 260,000 clones, about nine tenths appearing once. Germline V gene sequence: CDR1 MNHEY, CDR2 SMNVEV (reference sequence). The CDR3 is made up of 13 amino acids. V lost 8 bases, J lost 6 bases, and 14 bases lay in between.

The J gene is TRBJ1-5, the V gene TRBV27, with a possible D match to TRBD1 (5 bases). The source of this sequence is a middle-aged woman who had recovered from COVID-19. The specimen was peripheral blood. CDR3 residues: CASARGRGQPQHF. The CDR3 DNA reads TGTGCCAGCGCCCGCGGGAGGGGTCAGCCCCAGCATTTT.